This TCR beta chain was observed in a study of T cells in localized non-small cell lung cancer. Study-wide points: Heterogeneity cannot be ruled out, as sequencing used one tumor region only. Uninvolved adjacent lung had higher T cell clonality than tumor and all other tissues.

V was shortened by 10 bases and J by 4 bases, with 13 bases between the two germline ends. Germline CDR1 is SNHLY and CDR2 is FYNNEI. CDR3 length: 12 amino acids. Only in-frame clones appear in the TCRdb table, and some are missing; sequencing was by immunoSEQ multiplex PCR. In the table there are roughly 15,000 clones, 75% to 90% of which are singletons. In regard to this clone: Its antigen is currently unknown.

This chain connects TRBV2 to TRBJ2-5, with D maybe TRBD2 (7 bases). The sample consisted of peripheral blood, taken before any cancer treatment. This receptor was taken from an older female donor with stage I squamous cell lung carcinoma. The CDR3 spells CAMSGEGETQYF. CDR3 in DNA: TGTGCCATGTCAGGGGAGGGAGAGACCCAGTACTTC.